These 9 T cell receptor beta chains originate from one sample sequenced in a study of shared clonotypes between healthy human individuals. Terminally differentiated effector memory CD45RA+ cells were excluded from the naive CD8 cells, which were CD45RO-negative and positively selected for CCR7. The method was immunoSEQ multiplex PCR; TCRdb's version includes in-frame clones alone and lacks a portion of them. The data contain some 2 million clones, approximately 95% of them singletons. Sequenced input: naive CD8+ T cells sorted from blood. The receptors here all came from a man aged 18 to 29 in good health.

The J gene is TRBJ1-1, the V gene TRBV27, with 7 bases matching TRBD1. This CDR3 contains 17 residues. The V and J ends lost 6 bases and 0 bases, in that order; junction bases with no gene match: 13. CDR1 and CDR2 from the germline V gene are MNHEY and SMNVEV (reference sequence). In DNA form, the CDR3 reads TGTGCCAGCAGCCCATTAACTAACAGGGGCATGAACACTGAAGCTTTCTTT. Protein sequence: CASSPLTNRGMNTEAFF.

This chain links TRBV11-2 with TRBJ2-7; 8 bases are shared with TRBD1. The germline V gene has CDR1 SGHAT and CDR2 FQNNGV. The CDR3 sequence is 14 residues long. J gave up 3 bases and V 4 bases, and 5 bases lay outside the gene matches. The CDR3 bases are TGTGCCAGCAGCTGGTACACAGGGGGCTACGAGCAGTACTTC. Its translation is CASSWYTGGYEQYF.

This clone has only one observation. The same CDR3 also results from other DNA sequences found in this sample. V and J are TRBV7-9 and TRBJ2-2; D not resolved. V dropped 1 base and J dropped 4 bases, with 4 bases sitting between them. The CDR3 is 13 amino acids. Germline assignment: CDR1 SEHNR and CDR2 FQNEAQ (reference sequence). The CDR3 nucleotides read TGTGCCAGCAGCTTAGGTGGCACCGGGGAGCTGTTTTTT. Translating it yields CASSLGGTGELFF.

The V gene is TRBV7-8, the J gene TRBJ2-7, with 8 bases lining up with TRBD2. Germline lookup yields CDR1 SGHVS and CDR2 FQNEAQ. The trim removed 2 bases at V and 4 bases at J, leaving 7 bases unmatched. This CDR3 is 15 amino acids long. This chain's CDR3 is CASSLLAGPLYEQYF. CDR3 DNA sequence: TGTGCCAGCAGCTTATTAGCGGGGCCACTATACGAGCAGTACTTC.

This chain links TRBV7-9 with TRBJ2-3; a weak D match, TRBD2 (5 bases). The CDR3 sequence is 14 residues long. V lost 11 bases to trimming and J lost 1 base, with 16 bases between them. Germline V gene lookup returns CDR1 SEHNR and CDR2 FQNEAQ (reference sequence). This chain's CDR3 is CAASSTGGTDTQYF. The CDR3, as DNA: TGTGCCGCCTCTAGCACCGGGGGCACAGATACGCAGTATTTT.

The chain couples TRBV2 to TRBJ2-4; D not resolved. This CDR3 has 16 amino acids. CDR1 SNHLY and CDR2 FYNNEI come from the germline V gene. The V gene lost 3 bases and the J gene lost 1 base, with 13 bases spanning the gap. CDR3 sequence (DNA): TGTGCCAGCAGTGAGGATCATTTCGAGGCCAAAAACATTCAGTACTTC. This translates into CASSEDHFEAKNIQYF.

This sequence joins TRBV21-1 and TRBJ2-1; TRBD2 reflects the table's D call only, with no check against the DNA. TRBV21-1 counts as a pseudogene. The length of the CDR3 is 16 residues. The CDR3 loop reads CASSLSGGNSYNEQFF. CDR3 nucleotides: TGTGCCAGCAGTCTTAGCGGGGGTAACTCTTACAATGAGCAGTTCTTC.

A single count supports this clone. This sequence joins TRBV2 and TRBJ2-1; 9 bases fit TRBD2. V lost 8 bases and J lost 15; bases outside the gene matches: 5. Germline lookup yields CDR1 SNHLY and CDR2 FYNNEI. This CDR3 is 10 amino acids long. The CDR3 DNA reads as TGTGCCAGCTTAGCGGGGGCGGCGTTCTTC. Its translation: CASLAGAAFF.

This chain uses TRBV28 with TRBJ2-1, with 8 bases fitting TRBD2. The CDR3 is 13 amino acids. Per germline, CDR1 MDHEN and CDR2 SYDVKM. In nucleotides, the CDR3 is TGTGCGGTGCCGGGGGGGCACCCAAATGAGCAGTTCTTC. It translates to CAVPGGHPNEQFF. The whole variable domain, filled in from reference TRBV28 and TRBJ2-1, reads DVKVTQSSRYLVKRTGEKVFLECVQDMDHENMFWYRQDPGLGLRLIYFSYDVKMKEKGDIPEGYSVSREKKERFSLILESASTNQTSMYLCAVPGGHPNEQFFGPGTRLTVL.